The 14 T cell receptor beta chains presented below share a single source sample, sequenced in a study of shared clonotypes between healthy human individuals. Measured with immunoSEQ multiplex PCR; TCRdb has only the in-frame clones, and not every one. The data hold approximately 720,000 clones, with roughly 78% observed a single time. The specimen sequenced was memory CD4+ T cells sorted from blood. Sample subset: CD45RA-negative fraction. These receptors were taken from a woman in her 30s in good health.

The CDR3 reads CASGTDSYEQYF. The CDR3 DNA follows: TGTGCCAGCGGGACAGACTCCTACGAGCAGTACTTC. The J gene is TRBJ2-7, the V gene TRBV2; 7 bases fit TRBD1. CDR3 length: 12 residues. From germline, CDR1 is SNHLY and CDR2 FYNNEI. V gave up 8 bases and J gave up 0 bases; unmatched junction bases: 1.

V is TRBV5-4 and J is TRBJ2-1, with D uncertain. Trimming pared 6 bases from V and 2 bases from J, leaving 9 bases between. The CDR3 loop spans 13 amino acids. Germline V gives CDR1 SGHNT, CDR2 YYREEE (reference sequence). DNA of the CDR3: TGTGCCAGCACAAAGCTCCCCTACAATGAGCAGTTCTTC. Its protein is CASTKLPYNEQFF.

The CDR3 here is CATSRVLKDTSLGELFF. In DNA, the CDR3 is TGTGCCACCAGCAGAGTCTTAAAGGACACATCCCTTGGGGAGCTGTTTTTT. This chain joins TRBV15 and TRBJ2-2; TRBD1 might be the D (5 bases). The V and J ends lost 1 base and 8 bases respectively, with 20 bases between them. Germline V gene lookup returns CDR1 LNHNV and CDR2 YYDKDF (reference sequence). The CDR3 is made up of 17 amino acids.

The rearrangement uses TRBV7-5 and TRBJ2-7; TRBD2 reflects the table's D call only, with no check against the DNA. TRBV7-5 is termed a pseudogene. The CDR3 loop spans 16 amino acids. The CDR3 spells CVRSLVLAASVHEQYF. The CDR3 DNA reads TGTGTCAGAAGCTTAGTTTTGGCGGCTTCCGTCCACGAGCAGTACTTC.

This clone was detected a few times. This chain connects TRBV19 to TRBJ1-3, with D possibly matching TRBD1 (5 bases). The CDR3 contains 16 residues. Germline CDR1 and CDR2: LNHDA and SQIVND (reference sequence). V lost 5 bases, J lost 0 bases, and 14 bases lay in between. The CDR3 reads CASSWTPDYSGNTIYF. In DNA form, the CDR3 reads TGTGCCAGTAGTTGGACACCGGACTACTCTGGAAACACCATATATTTT.

Comment on this clone: The sample has other DNA sequences that encode this CDR3 too. The chain carries TRBV30 and TRBJ1-3, with no clear D. This CDR3 is 12 amino acids long. V was shortened by 4 bases and J by 0 bases, with 4 bases between the two germline ends. Germline V gene data show CDR1 as GTSNPN and CDR2 as SVGIG (reference sequence). CDR3 in amino acids: CAWTGSGNTIYF. The CDR3 nucleotides read TGTGCCTGGACGGGCTCTGGAAACACCATATATTTT. Together with reference TRBV30 and TRBJ1-3, the CDR3 gives the full variable domain: SQTIHQWPATLVQPVGSPLSLECTVEGTSNPNLYWYRQAAGRGLQLLFYSVGIGQISSEVPQNLSASRPQDRQFILSSKKLLLSDSGFYLCAWTGSGNTIYFGEGSWLTVV.

This chain joins TRBV5-1 and TRBJ2-1; the D gene could be TRBD1 or TRBD2 (5 bases each). In germline, CDR1 is SGHRS, CDR2 YFSETQ. The V end lost 3 bases, the J end lost 2 bases, and 15 bases lay between the germline ends. This CDR3 has 16 amino acids. CDR3 sequence reads: CASSSRTGGTYNEQFF. The CDR3 coding sequence is TGCGCCAGCAGCTCGCGAACTGGGGGAACCTACAATGAGCAGTTCTTC.

CDR3 DNA sequence: TGTGCCAGCAGCGTAGCTACCTGGAACCAGCCTACCGAGCAGTACTTC. This codes for CASSVATWNQPTEQYF. The chain carries TRBV9 and TRBJ2-7; no definite D call. The germline CDR1 and CDR2 sequences are SGDLS and YYNGEE. Trimming pared 0 bases from V and 6 bases from J, leaving 19 bases between. This CDR3 is built from 16 residues.

The chain combines TRBV25-1 with TRBJ2-5; 12 bases are a match to TRBD2. The J call may be mistaken, given a closer DNA end match to TRBJ2-7. CDR1 MGHDK and CDR2 SYGVNS come from the germline V gene. The CDR3 runs to 16 residues. CDR3 protein: CASSDQLAGGIYEQYF. The CDR3 DNA reads as TGTGCCAGCAGTGACCAACTAGCGGGAGGTATCTACGAGCAGTACTTC.

This clone was found a few times. This chain joins TRBV19 and TRBJ2-7; D uncertain. The germline CDR1 and CDR2 sequences are LNHDA and SQIVND (reference sequence). Trimming pared 3 bases from V and 2 bases from J, leaving 11 bases between. This CDR3 has 14 amino acids. The CDR3 coding sequence is TGTGCCAGTAGTATCGCCCCTCCCCCCTACGAGCAGTACTTC. Translation gives CASSIAPPPYEQYF.

This clone was recorded only once. One base away lies a much larger clone, so this may be a sequencing read error. J is TRBJ2-3 and V is TRBV2, with D uncertain. CDR3 length: 13 residues. Germline loops: CDR1 SNHLY, CDR2 FYNNEI. The CDR3 loop is CAGSVESTDTQYF. CDR3 DNA sequence: TGTGCCGGCAGTGTAGAGTCCACAGATACGCAGTATTTT.

The V call is TRBV28, the J call TRBJ1-1, with a possible D match to TRBD1 (6 bases). V lost 3 bases and J lost 10, with 21 bases in between. Germline CDR1 is MDHEN and CDR2 is SYDVKM. The CDR3 covers 15 residues. The CDR3 here is CASSFSGAGGAGAFF. CDR3 nucleotide sequence: TGTGCCAGCAGTTTTTCGGGGGCAGGAGGAGCGGGAGCTTTCTTT.

The chain joins TRBV28 to TRBJ2-1; 8 bases fit TRBD2. The CDR3 totals 18 residues. CDR1 and CDR2 (germline): MDHEN, SYDVKM. V gave up 8 bases and J gave up 3 bases; unmatched junction bases: 18. CDR3 loop: CASGSSGPRENFYNEQFF. In DNA, the CDR3 is TGTGCCAGCGGATCTAGCGGGCCAAGAGAGAACTTCTACAATGAGCAGTTCTTC.

The chain combines TRBV7-9 with TRBJ1-1; D is uncertain. CDR3 size: 12 residues. Germline V gene data show CDR1 as SEHNR and CDR2 as FQNEAQ (reference sequence). Between the trimmed V and J ends, which lost 6 bases and 4 bases, there was a span of 9 bases. CDR3 in DNA: TGTGCCAGCAGTTCGGGTGGCACTGAAGCTTTCTTT. Its translation: CASSSGGTEAFF.